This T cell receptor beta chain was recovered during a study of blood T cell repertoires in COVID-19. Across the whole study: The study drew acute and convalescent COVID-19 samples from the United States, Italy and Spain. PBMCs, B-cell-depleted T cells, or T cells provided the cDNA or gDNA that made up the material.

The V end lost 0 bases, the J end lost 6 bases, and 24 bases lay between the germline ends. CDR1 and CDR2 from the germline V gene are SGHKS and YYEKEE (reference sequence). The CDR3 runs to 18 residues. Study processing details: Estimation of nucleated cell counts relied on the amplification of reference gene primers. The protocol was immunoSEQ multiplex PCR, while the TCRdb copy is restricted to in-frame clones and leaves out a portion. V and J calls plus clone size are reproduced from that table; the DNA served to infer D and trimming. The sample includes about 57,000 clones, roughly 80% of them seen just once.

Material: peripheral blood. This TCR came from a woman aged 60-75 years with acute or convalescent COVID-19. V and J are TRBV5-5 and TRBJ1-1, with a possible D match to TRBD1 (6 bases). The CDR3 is CASSLAERGQGWAAEAFF. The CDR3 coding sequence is TGTGCCAGCAGCTTGGCGGAGCGTGGGCAGGGGTGGGCGGCTGAAGCTTTCTTT.